This T cell receptor beta chain comes out of a study of CD8 T cells in ankylosing spondylitis. Study-wide results and caveats: Ankylosing spondylitis blood appeared to be characterized by a TCR beta motif of 8 or 9 highly homologous variants. Reportedly, disease-linked clones are significantly enriched in ankylosing spondylitis patients' matched synovial fluid. Disease-linked clones were found to be CD8+ and relatively rare in peripheral blood. A number of the motif variants had already been described in reactive arthritis synovial fluid and blood.

Trimming at V came to 2 bases and at J to 4 bases, leaving 4 bases not matched to a gene. The CDR3 contains 15 residues. CDR1 is MNHEY and CDR2 is SVGAGI in the germline V gene. The table lists this clonotype with many counts. Its target is not known. Quantitative barcoded 5'-RACE was used to prepare TCR beta libraries. TCRdb passed the 5' RACE reads through MiXCR, listing each CDR3 protein once. Of some 220,000 distinct CDR3 sequences listed, around 6.6% are singletons. This clonotype was sampled from a male donor with ankylosing spondylitis. The chain recombines TRBV6-5 with TRBJ2-3; TRBD2 aligns across 9 bases. Sequencing was carried out using blood, either unsorted or a sorted T cell fraction (not recorded which). CDR3 nucleotides: TGTGCCAGCAGTTACGCGGGAGGGCCCCCAGATACGCAGTATTTT. Its protein is CASSYAGGPPDTQYF.